This T cell receptor beta chain was captured by sequencing in a study of cytomegalovirus exposure and HLA in healthy donors. Study background: Falling in the Caucasian-associated ancestry cluster were about 80% of approximately 410 genotyped donors. Broader study findings: Compared with the roughly 730-donor mean, an Asian-associated ancestry cluster reportedly had fewer N-insertions, according to a later analysis. Presence/absence analyses assumed roughly uniform sequencing depth across donors. Prior analysis indicated that the majority of TCR beta V segments exhibited productivity approximately 87% or approximately 30% of the time.

A remark on this clone: The target antigen is unknown.

60 Vbeta and 13 Jbeta primers were used in PCR. Assay: immunoSEQ multiplex PCR; the TCRdb copy retains only in-frame clones and omits some. The sample consists of approximately 80,000 clones, 55% to 70% of them appearing once. The CDR3 spans 16 residues. The ends lost 4 bases at V and 4 bases at J; junction bases unmatched: 6. Germline CDR1 is SGHTA and CDR2 is FQGNSA. The chain is built from TRBV7-2 and TRBJ2-7; 14 bases match TRBD2. The TCR was taken from a woman between 40 and 55 years old in good health and CMV-seropositive. Material: PBMCs. The CDR3 loop reads CASSSGTSGRGYEQYF. CDR3 nucleotide sequence: TGTGCCAGCAGCTCCGGGACTAGCGGGAGAGGGTACGAGCAGTACTTC.